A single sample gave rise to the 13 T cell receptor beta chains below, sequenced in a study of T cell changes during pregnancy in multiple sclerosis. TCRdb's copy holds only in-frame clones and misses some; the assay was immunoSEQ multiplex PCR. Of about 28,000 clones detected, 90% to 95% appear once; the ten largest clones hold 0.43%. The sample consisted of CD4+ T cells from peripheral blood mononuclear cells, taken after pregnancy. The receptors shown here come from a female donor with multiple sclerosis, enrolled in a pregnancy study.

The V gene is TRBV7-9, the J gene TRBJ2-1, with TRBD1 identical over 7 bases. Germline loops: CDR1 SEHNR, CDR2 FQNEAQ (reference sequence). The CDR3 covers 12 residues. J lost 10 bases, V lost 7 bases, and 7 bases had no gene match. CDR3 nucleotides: TGTGCCAGCATCAACAGGGGCGGGGAGCAGTTCTTC. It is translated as CASINRGGEQFF. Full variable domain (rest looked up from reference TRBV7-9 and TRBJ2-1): DTGVSQNPRHKITKRGQNVTFRCDPISEHNRLYWYRQTLGQGPEFLTYFQNEAQLEKSRLLSDRFSAERPKGSFSTLEIQRTEQGDSAMYLCASINRGGEQFFGPGTRLTVL.

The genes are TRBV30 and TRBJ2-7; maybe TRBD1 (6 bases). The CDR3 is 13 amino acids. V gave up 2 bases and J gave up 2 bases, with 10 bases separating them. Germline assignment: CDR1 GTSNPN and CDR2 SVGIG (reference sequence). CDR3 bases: TGTGCCTGGAGTAGGGGGACCCCCTACGAGCAGTACTTC. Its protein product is CAWSRGTPYEQYF.

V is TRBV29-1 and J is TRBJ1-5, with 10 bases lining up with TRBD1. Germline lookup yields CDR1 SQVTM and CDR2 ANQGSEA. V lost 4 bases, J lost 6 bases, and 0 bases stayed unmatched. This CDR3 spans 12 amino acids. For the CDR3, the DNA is TGCAGCGTTGGGACAGGGGGTCAGCCCCAGCATTTT. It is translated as CSVGTGGQPQHF.

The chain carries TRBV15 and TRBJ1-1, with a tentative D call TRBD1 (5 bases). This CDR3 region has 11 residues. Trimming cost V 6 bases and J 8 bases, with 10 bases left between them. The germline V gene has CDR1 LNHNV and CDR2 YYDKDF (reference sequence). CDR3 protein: CATRRDREAFF. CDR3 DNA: TGTGCCACCAGGCGGGACCGGGAAGCTTTCTTT.

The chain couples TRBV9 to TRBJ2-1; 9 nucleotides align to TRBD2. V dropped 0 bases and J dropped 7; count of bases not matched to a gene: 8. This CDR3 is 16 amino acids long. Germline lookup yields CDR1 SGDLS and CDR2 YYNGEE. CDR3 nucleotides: TGTGCCAGCAGCGTAGACGGAGCGGGGGGTAGGAATGAGCAGTTCTTC. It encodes CASSVDGAGGRNEQFF.

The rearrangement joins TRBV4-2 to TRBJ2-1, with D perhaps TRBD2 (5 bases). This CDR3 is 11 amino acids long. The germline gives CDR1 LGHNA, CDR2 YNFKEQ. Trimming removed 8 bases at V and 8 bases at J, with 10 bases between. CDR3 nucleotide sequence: TGTGCCAGCCGAGAGGAGGATGAGCAGTTCTTC. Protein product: CASREEDEQFF.

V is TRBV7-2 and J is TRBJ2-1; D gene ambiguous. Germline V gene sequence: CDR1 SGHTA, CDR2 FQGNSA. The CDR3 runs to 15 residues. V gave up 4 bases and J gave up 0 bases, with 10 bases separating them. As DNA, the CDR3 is TGTGCCAGCAGCTCGACTTGGAGCTCCTACAATGAGCAGTTCTTC. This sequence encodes CASSSTWSSYNEQFF.

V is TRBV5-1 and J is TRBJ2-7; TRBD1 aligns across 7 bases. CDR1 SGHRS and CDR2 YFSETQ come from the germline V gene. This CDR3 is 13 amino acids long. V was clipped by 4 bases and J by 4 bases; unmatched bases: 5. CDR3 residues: CASSAPGQYEQYF. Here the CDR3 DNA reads TGCGCCAGCAGCGCCCCGGGACAGTACGAGCAGTACTTC.

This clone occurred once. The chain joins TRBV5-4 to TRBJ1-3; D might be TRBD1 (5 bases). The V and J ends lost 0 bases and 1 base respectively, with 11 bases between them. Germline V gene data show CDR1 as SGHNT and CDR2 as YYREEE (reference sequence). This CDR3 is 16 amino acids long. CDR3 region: CASSLDQEGSGNTIYF. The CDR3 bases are TGTGCCAGCAGCTTGGACCAGGAGGGGTCTGGAAACACCATATATTTT. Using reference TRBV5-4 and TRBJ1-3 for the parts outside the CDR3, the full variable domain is ETGVTQSPTHLIKTRGQQVTLRCSSQSGHNTVSWYQQALGQGPQFIFQYYREEENGRGNFPPRFSGLQFPNYSSELNVNALELDDSALYLCASSLDQEGSGNTIYFGEGSWLTVV.

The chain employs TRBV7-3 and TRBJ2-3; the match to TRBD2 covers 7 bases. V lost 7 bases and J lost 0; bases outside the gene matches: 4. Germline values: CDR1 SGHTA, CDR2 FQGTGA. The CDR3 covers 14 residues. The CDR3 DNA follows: TGTGCCAGCACCCACGGGGGGAGCACAGATACGCAGTATTTT. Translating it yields CASTHGGSTDTQYF.

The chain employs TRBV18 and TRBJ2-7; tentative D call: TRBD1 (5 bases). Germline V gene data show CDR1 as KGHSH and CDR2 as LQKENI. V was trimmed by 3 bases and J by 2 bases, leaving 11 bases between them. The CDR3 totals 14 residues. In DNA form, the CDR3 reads TGTGCCAGCTCACCGACAGCCTACCCCTACGAGCAGTACTTC. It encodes CASSPTAYPYEQYF.

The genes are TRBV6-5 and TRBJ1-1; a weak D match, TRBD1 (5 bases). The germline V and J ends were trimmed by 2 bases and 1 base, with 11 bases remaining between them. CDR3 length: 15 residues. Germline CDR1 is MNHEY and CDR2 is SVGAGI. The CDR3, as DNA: TGTGCCAGCAGTTACAGGGTCAGGGCGAACACTGAAGCTTTCTTT. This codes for CASSYRVRANTEAFF.

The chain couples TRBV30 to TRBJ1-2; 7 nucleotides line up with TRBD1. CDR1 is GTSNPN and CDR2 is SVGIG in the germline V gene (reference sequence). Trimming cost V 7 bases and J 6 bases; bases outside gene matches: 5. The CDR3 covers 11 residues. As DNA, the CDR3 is TGTGCCTCGATCAGGGGGAATGGCTACACCTTC. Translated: CASIRGNGYTF.